These 2 T cell receptor beta chains originate from one sample sequenced in a study of cytomegalovirus exposure and HLA in healthy donors. Use of 60 Vbeta and 13 Jbeta primers characterized the PCR. Clones were read by immunoSEQ multiplex PCR, and TCRdb kept only the in-frame ones, dropping some. The sample totals tens of thousands of clones. The sample comprised PBMCs. These receptors were obtained from a human donor in good health.

This chain uses TRBV7-2 with TRBJ2-1; unclear D gene. V shed 2 bases and J shed 3 bases, with 8 bases lying between them. The CDR3 sequence is 14 residues long. Germline CDR1 and CDR2: SGHTA and FQGNSA. CDR3 amino acids: CASSLKPGYNEQFF. CDR3 sequence (DNA): TGTGCCAGCAGCTTAAAGCCCGGCTACAATGAGCAGTTCTTC. Combining the CDR3 with reference TRBV7-2 and TRBJ2-1 gives the whole variable domain GAGVSQSPSNKVTEKGKDVELRCDPISGHTALYWYRQSLGQGLEFLIYFQGNSAPDKSGLPSDRFSAERTGGSVSTLTIQRTQQEDSAVYLCASSLKPGYNEQFFGPGTRLTVL.

The chain is built from TRBV7-9 and TRBJ1-1; 9 bases fit TRBD1. The V and J ends lost 5 bases and 6 bases, in that order; junction bases with no gene match: 10. The germline V gene encodes CDR1 SEHNR and CDR2 FQNEAQ (reference sequence). This CDR3 has 15 residues. The CDR3 sequence is CASSPAGTGMAEAFF. As DNA, the CDR3 is TGTGCCAGCAGCCCAGCCGGGACAGGGATGGCTGAAGCTTTCTTT.